What follows are 32 T cell receptor beta chains derived from one specimen sequenced in a study of shared clonotypes between healthy human individuals. Generated by immunoSEQ multiplex PCR, the TCRdb table keeps only in-frame clones and is missing some. The sample lists about half a million clones; roughly three quarters were seen once. Sequencing was performed on PBMCs. The source is a woman aged 40 to 55 in good health. Some clones in this sample may be carry-over from other donors' samples.

V is TRBV12-5 and J is TRBJ2-6; D remains unclear. Per germline, CDR1 LGHNT and CDR2 FRNRAP. The CDR3 runs to 20 residues. V lost 6 bases to trimming and J lost 1 base, with 25 bases between them. The CDR3 spells CASGQLQGPILLSGANVLTF. CDR3 nucleotides: TGTGCTAGTGGCCAACTACAAGGACCCATACTACTATCTGGGGCCAACGTCCTGACTTTC.

The V gene is TRBV7-9, the J gene TRBJ2-2; 7 positions agree with TRBD1. Germline V CDR1 and CDR2: SEHNR, FQNEAQ (reference sequence). Germline trimming cut 2 bases from V and 7 bases from J; bases unmatched to any gene: 10. The CDR3 extends over 16 amino acids. This CDR3 reads CASSLSGTVKHGELFF. Here the CDR3 DNA reads TGTGCCAGCAGCTTATCCGGGACAGTAAAGCACGGGGAGCTGTTTTTT.

The chain recombines TRBV11-2 with TRBJ2-7; 8 bases are shared with TRBD2. Germline lookup yields CDR1 SGHAT and CDR2 FQNNGV. With V trimmed by 4 bases and J by 0 bases, 11 bases remained unmatched. The CDR3 has 17 residues. The CDR3 region has the DNA TGTGCCAGCAGCTCCCTTCGGACTAGCCCTCTCTCCTACGAGCAGTACTTC. It is translated as CASSSLRTSPLSYEQYF.

This clone has just a few counts. The chain uses TRBV2 and TRBJ2-7, with D unclear. Germline CDR1 SNHLY, CDR2 FYNNEI. There are 11 residues in the CDR3. V lost 6 bases and J lost 7, with 10 bases in between. CDR3 nucleotides: TGTGCCAGCAGCCCCCGGTGGGAGCAGTACTTC. It translates to CASSPRWEQYF.

The V call is TRBV28, the J call TRBJ2-1; TRBD2 might be the D (5 bases). Germline loops: CDR1 MDHEN, CDR2 SYDVKM. This CDR3 has 15 amino acids. V lost 6 bases to trimming and J lost 7 bases, with 19 bases between them. This CDR3 reads CASSSSGKLGNEQFF. In DNA, the CDR3 is TGTGCCAGCAGCTCCAGCGGAAAACTTGGGAATGAGCAGTTCTTC.

This clone occurred a few times. The genes are TRBV5-6 and TRBJ1-2; D is uncertain. This CDR3 is built from 13 residues. Germline lookup yields CDR1 SGHDT and CDR2 YYEEEE. The V gene lost 1 base and the J gene lost 7 bases, with 11 bases spanning the gap. CDR3 nucleotides: TGTGCCAGCAGCTTGTGGGGAGGTGGTGGCTACACCTTC. Translating it yields CASSLWGGGGYTF.

This chain uses TRBV4-3 with TRBJ2-4; no firm D call. V lost 0 bases to trimming and J lost 9 bases, with 15 bases between them. The germline V gene has CDR1 LGHNA and CDR2 YSLEER. The CDR3 contains 15 residues. The CDR3 nucleotides are TGCGCCAGCAGCCAAGATCGGGCACATACAGTCATTCAGTACTTC. Its protein is CASSQDRAHTVIQYF.

The chain recombines TRBV2 with TRBJ1-1; TRBD1 agrees at 11 bases. CDR3 length: 13 amino acids. Germline V gene sequence: CDR1 SNHLY, CDR2 FYNNEI. With 4 bases clipped from V and 10 bases from J, the junction kept 5 bases outside the gene matches. CDR3 coding DNA: TGTGCCAGCAGTGTGGACAGGGGGCGTCTAGCTTTCTTT. Translated: CASSVDRGRLAFF. The full variable domain, rest sourced from reference TRBV2 and TRBJ1-1, is EPEVTQTPSHQVTQMGQEVILRCVPISNHLYFYWYRQILGQKVEFLVSFYNNEISEKSEIFDDQFSVERPDGSNFTLKIRSTKLEDSAMYFCASSVDRGRLAFFGQGTRLTVV.

This clone was detected many times. This sequence joins TRBV2 and TRBJ2-5; 7 bases align to TRBD1. The better agreement between TRBJ2-7 and the DNA end casts doubt on the J call. Germline assignment: CDR1 SNHLY and CDR2 FYNNEI. CDR3 length equals 15 residues. In DNA form, the CDR3 reads TGTGCCAGCAGTGAAGGATGGGACAGAAACTACGAGCAGTACTTC. Amino acid sequence: CASSEGWDRNYEQYF.

This chain joins TRBV28 and TRBJ1-4; D call uncertain. The V end was cut by 6 bases, the J end by 3 bases, with 11 bases between. Germline CDR1 and CDR2: MDHEN and SYDVKM. The CDR3 is 14 residues long. CDR3 DNA: TGTGCCAGCAGCGAAGGAGGGCCTAATGAAAAACTGTTTTTT. Protein product: CASSEGGPNEKLFF.

The CDR3 sequence is CASSGGTSVGYGYTF. Written as DNA, the CDR3 is TGTGCCAGCAGTGGGGGGACCTCAGTCGGCTATGGCTACACCTTC. The V gene is TRBV6-1, the J gene TRBJ1-2; the D gene is possibly TRBD1 (5 bases). Germline V gene data show CDR1 as MNHNS and CDR2 as SASEGT. The CDR3 length is 15 residues. Deletions cut 4 bases from V and 4 bases from J, with 16 bases between.

V gene TRBV28 combines with J gene TRBJ2-7, with TRBD2 identical over 8 bases. The V and J ends lost 1 base and 1 base, in that order; junction bases with no gene match: 6. CDR3 length: 16 amino acids. Germline V gives CDR1 MDHEN, CDR2 SYDVKM. CDR3 in DNA: TGTGCCAGCAGTTTATTAGCTAGCGGGTATTCCTACGAGCAGTACTTC. Its translation: CASSLLASGYSYEQYF.

V and J are TRBV9 and TRBJ1-2, with TRBD1 matching 7 bases. The J segment lost 0 bases and the V segment lost 3 bases, leaving 8 bases of the junction unmatched. Looked up from germline, CDR1 is SGDLS and CDR2 is YYNGEE. The CDR3 is 16 residues long. Here the CDR3 DNA reads TGTGCCAGCAGCGCCCAACAGGGGTGGTCTAACTATGGCTACACCTTC. It encodes CASSAQQGWSNYGYTF.

The chain recombines TRBV18 with TRBJ1-2; D not resolved. The CDR3 totals 11 residues. The germline gives CDR1 KGHSH, CDR2 LQKENI. The ends were cut back, 3 bases at V and 8 bases at J, with 7 bases in the middle. The CDR3 region has the DNA TGTGCCAGCTCACCGGGTACGGGCTACACCTTC. Its protein product is CASSPGTGYTF.

About this clone itself: A far larger clone differs by one base, so this is likely a read error. This chain joins TRBV2 and TRBJ1-1, with D unresolved. This CDR3 region has 14 residues. Germline CDR1 and CDR2: SNHLY and FYNNEI. Trimming shortened V by 0 bases and J by 5 bases, and 10 bases separated the two germline ends. CDR3 sequence reads: CASSEAAKLTEAFF. The DNA of the CDR3 is TGTGCCAGCAGTGAAGCTGCAAAACTGACTGAAGCTTTCTTT. The full variable domain, in which reference TRBV2 and TRBJ1-1 provide the parts outside the CDR3, is EPEVTQTPSHQVTQMGQEVILRCVPISNHLYFYWYRQILGQKVEFLVSFYNNEISEKSEIFDDQFSVERPDGSNFTLKIRSTKLEDSAMYFCASSEAAKLTEAFFGQGTRLTVV.

The chain uses TRBV7-3 and TRBJ2-1; D may be TRBD2 (6 bases). Germline CDR1 is SGHTA and CDR2 is FQGTGA. CDR3 length equals 13 residues. Trimming stripped 3 bases from V and 6 bases from J, with 9 bases between. The CDR3 sequence: CASSLAGSNEQFF. For the CDR3, the DNA is TGTGCCAGCAGCTTGGCGGGATCCAATGAGCAGTTCTTC.

With regard to this clone: It differs at one base from a far larger clone, so likely a read error. This chain connects TRBV5-4 to TRBJ2-7, with TRBD2 identical over 8 bases. CDR1 and CDR2 (germline): SGHNT, YYREEE (reference sequence). The CDR3 contains 13 residues. CDR3 loop: CASSPVGAGEQCF. CDR3 DNA sequence: TGTGCCAGCAGCCCTGTGGGAGCGGGGGAGCAGTGCTTC.

V and J are TRBV19 and TRBJ2-1, with 11 positions matching TRBD2. V shed 4 bases and J 7 bases; nucleotides not matched to a gene: 6. Germline-derived CDR1 and CDR2 are LNHDA and SQIVND (reference sequence). This CDR3 has 15 residues. CDR3 in DNA: TGTGCCAGTAGTACACTAGCGGGAGTCGATAATGAGCAGTTCTTC. This gives the protein CASSTLAGVDNEQFF.

The chain joins TRBV18 to TRBJ2-6; no reliable D call. The CDR3 loop spans 16 amino acids. Trimming took off 3 bases at V and 0 bases at J, with 9 bases between the two ends. Germline CDR1 KGHSH, CDR2 LQKENI. The chain's CDR3 is CASSPNPSSGANVLTF. The CDR3 DNA reads as TGTGCCAGCTCACCTAACCCCAGCTCTGGGGCCAACGTCCTGACTTTC.

The rearrangement links TRBV28 to TRBJ2-1; 9 bases line up with TRBD1. With 4 bases clipped from V and 6 bases from J, the junction kept 4 bases outside the gene matches. The CDR3 is made up of 14 amino acids. The germline V gene encodes CDR1 MDHEN and CDR2 SYDVKM. The CDR3 sequence is CASSWDREFNEQFF. CDR3 DNA: TGTGCCAGCAGTTGGGACAGGGAATTCAATGAGCAGTTCTTC. The full variable domain, with the rest looked up from reference TRBV28 and TRBJ2-1, is DVKVTQSSRYLVKRTGEKVFLECVQDMDHENMFWYRQDPGLGLRLIYFSYDVKMKEKGDIPEGYSVSREKKERFSLILESASTNQTSMYLCASSWDREFNEQFFGPGTRLTVL.

This clone was found once. The chain joins TRBV6-6 to TRBJ2-2, with TRBD2 identical over 11 bases. V trimming: 5 bases; J trimming: 5 bases; junction bases outside the gene matches: 7. The CDR3 is 16 amino acids. Germline V gene lookup returns CDR1 MNHNY and CDR2 SVGAGI (reference sequence). The CDR3 DNA sequence: TGTGCCAGCAGTCAGGCCGGGACTAGCGGTACCGGGGAGCTGTTTTTT. Translation gives CASSQAGTSGTGELFF.

V is TRBV5-1 and J is TRBJ2-6; 8 positions agree with TRBD1. Germline CDR1 reads SGHRS; CDR2 reads YFSETQ. The junction had 4 bases not matched to a gene; V was cut back by 7 bases and J by 1 base. This CDR3 contains 15 residues. CDR3 region: CASGQGGSGANVLTF. DNA of the CDR3: TGCGCCAGCGGACAGGGTGGTTCTGGGGCCAACGTCCTGACTTTC.

Here the CDR3 reads CASSLAAGTGSYGYTF. As DNA, the CDR3 is TGTGCCAGCAGCCTCGCAGCGGGGACAGGGTCTTATGGCTACACCTTC. The chain has TRBV27 and TRBJ1-2; 9 positions match TRBD1. The CDR3 totals 16 residues. The germline gives CDR1 MNHEY, CDR2 SMNVEV (reference sequence). V lost 6 bases and J lost 5; bases outside the gene matches: 13.

The V and J genes are TRBV28 and TRBJ2-7, with 11 nucleotides matching TRBD2. V lost 5 bases, J lost 5 bases, and 5 bases stayed unmatched. The CDR3 extends over 14 amino acids. Germline lookup yields CDR1 MDHEN and CDR2 SYDVKM. The CDR3 spells CASSPTSGSHEQYF. CDR3 coding DNA: TGTGCCAGCAGTCCCACTAGCGGGAGTCACGAGCAGTACTTC.

This sequence joins TRBV4-2 and TRBJ1-1; D gene ambiguous. This CDR3 comprises 14 residues. Per germline, CDR1 LGHNA and CDR2 YNFKEQ. V lost 2 bases, J lost 7 bases, and 14 bases lay in between. Here the CDR3 reads CASSQTRGRSEAFF. Here the CDR3 DNA reads TGTGCCAGCAGCCAAACCCGAGGGCGCAGTGAAGCTTTCTTT.

This clone was recorded a few times. The chain is built from TRBV4-3 and TRBJ2-1; D might be TRBD1 (5 bases). CDR3 length: 17 residues. The V and J ends lost 2 bases and 6 bases respectively, with 20 bases between them. The V gene's germline CDR1 is LGHNA and CDR2 YSLEER. CDR3 in DNA: TGCGCCAGCAGCCAATGGTTGGGGCCACTTGAAGGCAATGAGCAGTTCTTC. Its protein is CASSQWLGPLEGNEQFF.

With regard to this clone: Other DNA sequences within the sample encode an identical CDR3. The V and J genes are TRBV9 and TRBJ1-1, with D tentatively TRBD1 (5 bases). V was clipped by 0 bases and J by 4 bases, with 10 bases between them. Germline V gene data show CDR1 as SGDLS and CDR2 as YYNGEE. The CDR3 is 14 amino acids. The CDR3 coding sequence is TGTGCCAGCAGCGTAGGGCAGGGAGGCACTGAAGCTTTCTTT. This translates into CASSVGQGGTEAFF.

This clone was seen a few times. The CDR3 DNA follows: TGTGCCAGCAGCCCAGGGGACTCGGGTGACTATGGCTACACCTTC. Its protein product is CASSPGDSGDYGYTF. The V call is TRBV11-1, the J call TRBJ1-2, with D possibly matching TRBD1 (6 bases). Deletions cut 5 bases from V and 3 bases from J, with 16 bases between. The germline CDR1 and CDR2 sequences are SGHAT and FQDESV (reference sequence). The CDR3 has 15 amino acids.

There are a few counts of this clone. A far larger clone differs by one base, so this is likely a read error. The same CDR3 can be traced to other DNA sequences in this sample. The V gene is TRBV4-3, the J gene TRBJ2-7, with D unclear. The V end was cut by 0 bases, the J end by 6 bases, with 18 bases between. CDR1 and CDR2 (germline): LGHNA, YSLEER. The CDR3 has 16 amino acids. CDR3 nucleotides: TGCGCCAGCAGCCAAGATTATTCCAGCCCTACACTCGAGCAGTACTTC. Its protein is CASSQDYSSPTLEQYF.

This clone has a count of ten or more. The same CDR3 also results from other DNA sequences found in this sample. J is TRBJ1-1 and V is TRBV7-2; TRBD1 aligns across 7 bases. The germline V gene encodes CDR1 SGHTA and CDR2 FQGNSA. CDR3 size: 14 residues. V trimming: 5 bases; J trimming: 1 base; junction bases outside the gene matches: 4. The CDR3 spells CASSIGTANTEAFF. The CDR3 DNA reads TGTGCCAGCAGCATCGGGACAGCGAACACTGAAGCTTTCTTT.

The gene calls are TRBV29-1 and TRBJ1-2, with D hard to call. CDR3 size: 13 residues. Germline values: CDR1 SQVTM, CDR2 ANQGSEA. With 5 bases removed from V and 0 bases from J, the gap between germline ends came to 10 bases. The CDR3 nucleotides are TGCAGCGTTACGTCTCCAGCTAACTATGGCTACACCTTC. Translation: CSVTSPANYGYTF.

V and J are TRBV7-2 and TRBJ1-2; D perhaps matches TRBD1 (6 bases). V lost 5 bases and J 7 bases, leaving 14 bases between the germline ends. Germline assignment: CDR1 SGHTA and CDR2 FQGNSA. This CDR3 spans 13 amino acids. Here the CDR3 reads CASSTNRVRGYTF. CDR3 DNA: TGTGCCAGCAGCACCAACAGGGTACGTGGCTACACCTTC.